Described below is a single T cell receptor beta chain sequence and its context. Its specificity is unknown. The study ran its PCR with 60 Vbeta and 13 Jbeta primers. TCRdb keeps only in-frame clones here, not all; method: immunoSEQ multiplex PCR. Found here are about 97,000 clones, about 60% of them singletons; the top ten hold approximately 4.3%. The data belong to a study of cytomegalovirus exposure and HLA in healthy donors. Study-wide background: In an earlier analysis, around 100 million unique TCR beta sequences were found from about 180 million T cells. General study findings and limits: It was assumed in the presence/absence analyses that sequencing depth was roughly uniform across donors. The later analysis indicated that the majority of CMV-associated TCR beta chains appeared HLA-restricted.

J lost 8 bases, V lost 0 bases, and 6 bases had no gene match. Germline CDR1 LNHDA, CDR2 SQIVND (reference sequence). There are 16 residues in the CDR3. Input material: PBMCs. This sequence originates from a human donor in good health. The chain is built from TRBV19 and TRBJ2-3, with 12 nucleotides matching TRBD2. CDR3 protein: CASSIDPSGRAGTQYF. CDR3 in DNA: TGTGCCAGTAGTATAGATCCTAGCGGGAGGGCCGGTACGCAGTATTTT.